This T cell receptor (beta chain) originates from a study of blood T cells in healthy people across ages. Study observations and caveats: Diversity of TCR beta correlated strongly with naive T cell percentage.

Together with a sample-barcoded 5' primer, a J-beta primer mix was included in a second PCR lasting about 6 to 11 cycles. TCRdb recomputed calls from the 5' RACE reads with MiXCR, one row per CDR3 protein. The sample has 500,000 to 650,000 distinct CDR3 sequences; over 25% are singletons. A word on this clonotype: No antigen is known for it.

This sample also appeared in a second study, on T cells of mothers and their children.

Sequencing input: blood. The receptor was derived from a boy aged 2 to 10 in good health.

The CDR3 DNA reads as TGTGCCAGCTCAGGGACACCGATCACCCAGTACTTC. It specifies CASSGTPITQYF. V and J are TRBV18 and TRBJ2-1; tentative D call: TRBD1 (6 bases). The J call could be wrong; TRBJ2-5 is a better fit for the DNA end. Germline-derived CDR1 and CDR2 are KGHSH and LQKENI. The CDR3 sequence is 12 residues long.